These T cell receptor beta chains were read from a single sample in a study of shared clonotypes between healthy human individuals. Here immunoSEQ multiplex PCR was the method, and the copy in TCRdb shows in-frame clones only, minus some. The sample shows about 2 million clones, just under 95% of them seen only once. The source material was naive CD8+ T cells sorted from blood. These receptors were collected from a man in his late teens or twenties in good health. CDR3s include the opening cysteine and the closing phenylalanine or tryptophan. D genes are given only for firm matches. Size is stated for part of the rows, as once, few or many counts, or as a class when the clone is expanded.

V gene: TRBV10-1
clone size: -
D gene: -
J gene: TRBJ2-2
CDR3 DNA: TGCGCCAGCAGTGAGTCCAACAGTTTTGCCGGGGAGCTGTTTTTT
CDR3 protein: CASSESNSFAGELFF

V gene: TRBV4-3
clone size: once
D gene: TRBD1
J gene: TRBJ2-7
CDR3 DNA: TGCGCCAGCAGCCAAGGGGCAGGGGGTGGCTACGAGCAGTACTTC
CDR3 protein: CASSQGAGGGYEQYF

V gene: TRBV7-9
clone size: -
D gene: -
J gene: TRBJ1-1
CDR3 DNA: TGTGCCAGCAGCTTAGTGGGGGACGGTGAAGCTTTCTTT
CDR3 protein: CASSLVGDGEAFF

V gene: TRBV4-2
clone size: -
D gene: TRBD2
J gene: TRBJ2-3
CDR3 DNA: TGTGCCAGCTCTCGGGAGGGGGAAGGGGAATCCAGCACAGATACGCAGTATTTT
CDR3 protein: CASSREGEGESSTDTQYF

V gene: TRBV5-1
clone size: -
D gene: TRBD2
J gene: TRBJ2-1
CDR3 DNA: TGCGCCAGCAGCCTAGCGGGAGGGACCTACAATGAGCAGTTCTTC
CDR3 protein: CASSLAGGTYNEQFF

V gene: TRBV10-3
clone size: -
D gene: TRBD2
J gene: TRBJ2-1
CDR3 DNA: TGTGCCATCAGTGAGGGCGGGAGTCCCTCCTACAATGAGCAGTTCTTC
CDR3 protein: CAISEGGSPSYNEQFF

V gene: TRBV27
clone size: -
D gene: -
J gene: TRBJ2-7
CDR3 DNA: TGTGCCAGCAGTTCAACGGGACACCCGAGGCCCTACGAGCAGTACTTC
CDR3 protein: CASSSTGHPRPYEQYF

V gene: TRBV7-8
clone size: -
D gene: TRBD2
J gene: TRBJ2-1
CDR3 DNA: TGTGCCAGCAGCGCCCCACTAGCGGGGTCCTACAATGAGCAGTTCTTC
CDR3 protein: CASSAPLAGSYNEQFF

V gene: TRBV4-3
clone size: -
D gene: TRBD2
J gene: TRBJ2-1
CDR3 DNA: TGCGCCAGCAGCCAAGAGAGCGGGAGCGTCTACAATGAGCAGTTCTTC
CDR3 protein: CASSQESGSVYNEQFF

V gene: TRBV10-2
clone size: -
D gene: -
J gene: TRBJ2-1
CDR3 DNA: TGCGCCAGCAGTGAGTGGGCCGGGATCAATGAGCAGTTCTTC
CDR3 protein: CASSEWAGINEQFF

V gene: TRBV28
clone size: -
D gene: -
J gene: TRBJ2-5
CDR3 DNA: TGTGCCAGCAGTTTAAGAGGACCCCAATCAGAGACCCAGTACTTC
CDR3 protein: CASSLRGPQSETQYF

V gene: TRBV30
clone size: -
D gene: -
J gene: TRBJ1-1
CDR3 DNA: TGTGCCTGGAGTGGGGCCGCGGTGAACACTGAAGCTTTCTTT
CDR3 protein: CAWSGAAVNTEAFF

V gene: TRBV2
clone size: -
D gene: TRBD1
J gene: TRBJ2-7
CDR3 DNA: TGTGCCAGCTCTCGGGACAGGGACGACGAGCAGTACTTC
CDR3 protein: CASSRDRDDEQYF

V gene: TRBV2
clone size: -
D gene: -
J gene: TRBJ1-6
CDR3 DNA: TGTGCCAGCAGTGGTTTTTTGGAGTCACCCCTCCACTTT
CDR3 protein: CASSGFLESPLHF

V gene: TRBV30
clone size: -
D gene: -
J gene: TRBJ2-7
CDR3 DNA: TGTGCCTGGAGTGTCGGTTCCCGCGAGCAGTACTTC
CDR3 protein: CAWSVGSREQYF

V gene: TRBV4-1
clone size: -
D gene: TRBD2
J gene: TRBJ2-1
CDR3 DNA: TGCGCCAGCAGCATTGGACTAGCGGGGGAGCAGTTCTTC
CDR3 protein: CASSIGLAGEQFF

V gene: TRBV7-2
clone size: -
D gene: TRBD2
J gene: TRBJ2-7
CDR3 DNA: TGTGCCAGCAGCTTTAGGAGCGGGGACTCCTACGAGCAGTACTTC
CDR3 protein: CASSFRSGDSYEQYF

V gene: TRBV4-1
clone size: -
D gene: TRBD2
J gene: TRBJ2-1
CDR3 DNA: TGCGCCAGCAGCTCCCAGGATAGCGGGAGGGCCGGTGAGCAGTTCTTC
CDR3 protein: CASSSQDSGRAGEQFF

V gene: TRBV4-1
clone size: -
D gene: -
J gene: TRBJ1-6
CDR3 DNA: TGCGCCAGCAGCCACCAGGCGGGCACACTTTCACCCCTCCACTTT
CDR3 protein: CASSHQAGTLSPLHF

V gene: TRBV7-9
clone size: -
D gene: -
J gene: TRBJ2-5
CDR3 DNA: TGTGCCAGCAGCTTCGTAGGTACGGATCCCACCCAAGAGACCCAGTACTTC
CDR3 protein: CASSFVGTDPTQETQYF

V gene: TRBV13
clone size: -
D gene: TRBD2
J gene: TRBJ2-7
CDR3 DNA: TGTGCCAGCAGCCGGGGACTAACCTACGAGCAGTACTTC
CDR3 protein: CASSRGLTYEQYF

V gene: TRBV5-1
clone size: -
D gene: TRBD1
J gene: TRBJ1-1
CDR3 DNA: TGCGCCAGCAGCCCTGGGACAGGGCGGCGAAACACTGAAGCTTTCTTT
CDR3 protein: CASSPGTGRRNTEAFF

V gene: TRBV30
clone size: -
D gene: TRBD1
J gene: TRBJ1-4
CDR3 DNA: TGTGCCTGGACCCAGGGGGCTACTAATGAAAAACTGTTTTTT
CDR3 protein: CAWTQGATNEKLFF

V gene: TRBV25-1
clone size: once
D gene: -
J gene: TRBJ2-7
CDR3 DNA: TGTGCCAGCAGTGATACTTGGGAGCAGTACTTC
CDR3 protein: CASSDTWEQYF

V gene: TRBV9
clone size: -
D gene: -
J gene: TRBJ1-1
CDR3 DNA: TGTGCCAGCAGCGTAGATGGAGCGAACACTGAAGCTTTCTTT
CDR3 protein: CASSVDGANTEAFF

V gene: TRBV9
clone size: -
D gene: TRBD2
J gene: TRBJ2-1
CDR3 DNA: TGTGCCAGCAAGGGACTAGCTTCCAATGAGCAGTTCTTC
CDR3 protein: CASKGLASNEQFF

V gene: TRBV27
clone size: -
D gene: TRBD2
J gene: TRBJ2-7
CDR3 DNA: TGTGCCAGCCAAGGACTAGCTTACGAGCAGTACTTC
CDR3 protein: CASQGLAYEQYF

V gene: TRBV29-1
clone size: -
D gene: TRBD2
J gene: TRBJ2-7
CDR3 DNA: TGCAGCGTGCGGCTAGCGGGATTCTACGAGCAGTACTTC
CDR3 protein: CSVRLAGFYEQYF

V gene: TRBV27
clone size: -
D gene: -
J gene: TRBJ1-5
CDR3 DNA: TGTGCCAGCAGTTTATGGGGTCAGCCCCAGCATTTT
CDR3 protein: CASSLWGQPQHF

V gene: TRBV11-2
clone size: once
D gene: -
J gene: TRBJ2-5
CDR3 DNA: TGTGCCAGCAGCGGGACCGGGGGGCAGACCCAGTACTTC
CDR3 protein: CASSGTGGQTQYF

V gene: TRBV27
clone size: once
D gene: TRBD2
J gene: TRBJ2-5
CDR3 DNA: TGTGCCAGCAGTTTGGGGGCCGGGACTAGCGGGAGAGACGAGACCCAGTACTTC
CDR3 protein: CASSLGAGTSGRDETQYF

V gene: TRBV7-9
clone size: -
D gene: -
J gene: TRBJ2-1
CDR3 DNA: TGTGCCAGGGAGGAGATGGATGAGCAGTTCTTC
CDR3 protein: CAREEMDEQFF

V gene: TRBV19
clone size: -
D gene: -
J gene: TRBJ1-1
CDR3 DNA: TGTGCCAGTAGTCCCTGGGACATGAACACTGAAGCTTTCTTT
CDR3 protein: CASSPWDMNTEAFF

V gene: TRBV5-8
clone size: -
D gene: -
J gene: TRBJ1-5
CDR3 DNA: TGTGCCAGCAGCTTGGGCAGAGGCTATGGGGGGCCCCAGCATTTT
CDR3 protein: CASSLGRGYGGPQHF

V gene: TRBV14
clone size: -
D gene: -
J gene: TRBJ1-6
CDR3 DNA: TGTGCCAGCAGCCCAACAGGGTGGGAGAATTCACCCCTCCACTTT
CDR3 protein: CASSPTGWENSPLHF

V gene: TRBV5-1
clone size: -
D gene: TRBD2
J gene: TRBJ2-5
CDR3 DNA: TGCGCCAGCAGCTTGGAGCGGGGGGGCCAAGAGACCCAGTACTTC
CDR3 protein: CASSLERGGQETQYF

V gene: TRBV18
clone size: once
D gene: -
J gene: TRBJ2-1
CDR3 DNA: TGTGCCAGCTCACCGTATCAAGGTGAGCAGTTCTTC
CDR3 protein: CASSPYQGEQFF

V gene: TRBV6-5
clone size: -
D gene: -
J gene: TRBJ2-7
CDR3 DNA: TGTGCCAGCAGTCTCACTTTTGCCTACGAGCAGTACTTC
CDR3 protein: CASSLTFAYEQYF

V gene: TRBV9
clone size: -
D gene: TRBD1
J gene: TRBJ2-7
CDR3 DNA: TGTGCCAGCAGCCCAACAGGGGGTCCCTCCTACGAGCAGTACTTC
CDR3 protein: CASSPTGGPSYEQYF

V gene: TRBV27
clone size: -
D gene: -
J gene: TRBJ2-7
CDR3 DNA: TGTGCCAGCAGTCCCCGCCCTTCGGGGGCCTACGAGCAGTACTTC
CDR3 protein: CASSPRPSGAYEQYF

V gene: TRBV5-6
clone size: once
D gene: TRBD2
J gene: TRBJ2-7
CDR3 DNA: TGTGCCAGCAGCTTCGAGCGGGAACTTTCCTACGAGCAGTACTTC
CDR3 protein: CASSFERELSYEQYF

V gene: TRBV9
clone size: -
D gene: TRBD2
J gene: TRBJ2-7
CDR3 DNA: TGTGCCAGCAGCGAGAGCGGGGGCTACGAGCAGTACTTC
CDR3 protein: CASSESGGYEQYF

V gene: TRBV27
clone size: -
D gene: -
J gene: TRBJ2-3
CDR3 DNA: TGTGCCAGCAGTTGGGCGGACCCTAGCACAGATACGCAGTATTTT
CDR3 protein: CASSWADPSTDTQYF

V gene: TRBV27
clone size: -
D gene: TRBD1
J gene: TRBJ1-4
CDR3 DNA: TGTGCCAGCAGGCCCCTTGGGACAGGGGAAGAAAAACTGTTTTTT
CDR3 protein: CASRPLGTGEEKLFF